The sequence of this TCR beta chain was determined in a study of T cells after yellow fever vaccination. Template switching by 5'RACE produced TCR cDNA, adding a universal primer site and UMIs. Via MiXCR, TCRdb re-called the 5' RACE reads, giving one row per CDR3 protein. The sample has fewer than 350,000 distinct CDR3 sequences, 8.7% seen once; the top ten hold 15% to 20%. Findings and limits, study-wide: Clones that expanded after primary vaccination mostly reappeared after the booster (96% CD4, 88% CD8).

This clonotype was counted only a few times. Its target is not known. The length of the CDR3 is 12 residues. Per the germline V gene, CDR1 is LNHDA and CDR2 is SQIVND (reference sequence). V was trimmed by 5 bases and J by 5 bases, leaving 7 bases between them. This TCR was recovered from a man between 18 and 29 years old who received the YFV17D yellow fever vaccine. Here the sequenced sample was PBMCs, taken on the day of the first yellow fever vaccination. The chain employs TRBV19 and TRBJ1-5, with D uncertain. The CDR3 region has the DNA TGTGCCAGTAGTGATGGGGATCAGCCCCAGCATTTT. Its protein product is CASSDGDQPQHF.